This TCR beta chain was observed in a study of post-analysis software for immune sequencing data. Study observations and caveats: Normalized Chao1 diversity was significantly reduced in patients versus controls. The study found TRBV5-6, TRBV5-1 and TRBV20-1 among about 5 TRBV segments more frequent in patients than controls.

As to this clonotype: Its specificity is not known.

TCR beta cDNA libraries had unique molecular identifiers. Researchers reported 550,000 or so cDNA molecules coming from around 1 to 10 million T cells. MiXCR, run by TCRdb on the PCR reads, gives a single entry per CDR3 protein. Of hundreds of thousands of distinct CDR3 sequences in the sample, around 64% are singletons; the top ten hold roughly 10%. Germline lookup yields CDR1 SGHKS and CDR2 YYEKEE (reference sequence). The ends were cut back, 0 bases at V and 1 base at J, with 11 bases in the middle. CDR3 length: 15 amino acids. The receptor was derived from a girl aged 2-15 years with multiple sclerosis. Sequenced sample: blood. The chain links TRBV5-5 to TRBJ2-7; perhaps D is TRBD1 or TRBD2 (6 bases each). As DNA, the CDR3 is TGTGCCAGCAGCTTGGAGGGGGAGGCTTCCTACGAGCAGTACTTC. It translates to CASSLEGEASYEQYF.